This T cell receptor beta chain originates from a study of T cells in Graves' hyperthyroidism and ophthalmopathy (dated by TCRdb to about 2019). As for the study more broadly: Peripheral blood samples were taken at the time of initial diagnosis, prior to any treatment. The paper reports TCR Vbeta CDR3 sequencing of some 140 peripheral blood samples: 43 ophthalmopathy, fewer than 80 hyperthyroidism and around 17 progressor patients. After sampling, hyperthyroidism patients received methimazole starting at 30 mg daily, and ophthalmopathy patients received high-dose intravenous methylprednisolone. An independent validation cohort of fewer than 20 hyperthyroidism patients and 17 patients who later progressed to ophthalmopathy tested prospective prediction of ophthalmopathy. To identify TCR V-J signatures that set the groups apart, the researchers used a discovery cohort of 100 patients, made up of around 42 with Graves' ophthalmopathy and some 55 with stable Graves' hyperthyroidism. In six Graves' hyperthyroidism patients, the study also compared T-cell repertoires from thyroid tissue with T-cell repertoires from blood. The 100 or so discovery patients were divided at random into training and test sets in a 7:3 ratio. Broad study findings and their caveats: During validation, the model predicted progression to ophthalmopathy a median of roughly 7.1 months ahead of onset, with 70.59% sensitivity and 72% to 85% specificity. Sample size was not statistically predetermined, and investigators were not blinded to group allocation. Most expanded thyroid clonotypes (frequency above 0.001) were also detected in blood, a finding suggesting that blood repertoires may reflect thyroid immune responses. Ophthalmopathy was separated from stable hyperthyroidism by a 13 V-J signature model, with approximately 89% sensitivity and 81% to 83% specificity obtained in cross-validation and 80%/75% obtained in testing.

A patient counted as having stable Graves' hyperthyroidism if no progression to ophthalmopathy occurred over 18 months of follow-up. Hyperthyroidism patients were newly diagnosed, had a disease duration of under 2 months, and were aged 18 to 65 years. Patients with uncontrolled infections, other autoimmune diseases, pregnancy or lactation were excluded. Diagnoses were based on clinical symptoms, serum thyroxine and TRAb, thyroid ultrasound and orbital computed tomography. Ficoll-Paque density gradient centrifugation was used to isolate PBMCs from 10 ml of fresh peripheral blood. Total RNA was extracted with Trizol reagent, and quality was checked on an Agilent 2100 Bioanalyzer. This clonotype occurred a few times. It lacks a known antigen. No qualities accompany the bases; no much larger clone lies one base away. From its cysteine to its phenylalanine, the CDR3 spans 13 amino acids. Only CDR3 DNA remains: 39 bases, in frame from the first base. Via the germline V gene (reference sequence), CDR1 is DFQATT and CDR2 SNEGSKA. Cut back by 6 bases and 4 bases, the V and J ends lie 15 bases apart.

The TCR beta CDR3 regions were amplified from the RNA transcripts. The first round of RT-PCR for the TCR CDR3 was performed with the HTBI primer set and the Qiagen OneStep RT-PCR kit. The libraries were constructed in a second round of multiplex PCR and then size-selected and purified. Sequencing of the libraries was done on an Illumina HiSeq2000 using paired-end 100 bp reads. The authors processed their data as follows. SOAPnuke was used to process the raw data, throwing out any read that contained adapters or uncalled bases, had a mean Phred below 15, or lacked an exact constant-primer or identifier match. High-quality paired reads were merged using COPE v1.2.5, and each unique nucleotide sequence was defined as a clonotype. MiTCR v1.1 was used to align the clonotypes against IMGT TRBV, TRBD and TRBJ reference segments. The analysis was restricted to V-J combinations with a frequency above 0.0001, which together covered roughly 99% of the repertoires. The TCS score was defined as F50 (clonal expansion) divided by E x V (chaos), with BLOSUM62-based TCRdist calculated between CDR3 peptides within each V-J. Welch's t-statistics and random forest reduced just over 500 V-J features to 13, which were used in a naive Bayes classifier (R e1071). TCRdb trimmed public reads at Q25 via fastp, called clones via MiXCR and kept in-frame beta chains. Rows are combined by CDR3 protein, so each entry shows the most common genes and DNA. These V and J calls originate from TCRdb's pipeline instead of the authors' own analysis. Counted in this sample were under 350,000 distinct CDR3 sequences; 18% of them appeared once. Clones ranked in the top ten supply about 53% of the sample.

This TCR derives from a woman aged 50 to 60 with Graves' hyperthyroidism. The source material was blood. The chain links TRBV20-1 with TRBJ2-5, with a weak D call of TRBD1 (6 bases match). The sequenced DNA is TGCAGTGCCGCTCAGGGGACGGGAGAGACCCAGTACTTC. It is translated as CSAAQGTGETQYF.